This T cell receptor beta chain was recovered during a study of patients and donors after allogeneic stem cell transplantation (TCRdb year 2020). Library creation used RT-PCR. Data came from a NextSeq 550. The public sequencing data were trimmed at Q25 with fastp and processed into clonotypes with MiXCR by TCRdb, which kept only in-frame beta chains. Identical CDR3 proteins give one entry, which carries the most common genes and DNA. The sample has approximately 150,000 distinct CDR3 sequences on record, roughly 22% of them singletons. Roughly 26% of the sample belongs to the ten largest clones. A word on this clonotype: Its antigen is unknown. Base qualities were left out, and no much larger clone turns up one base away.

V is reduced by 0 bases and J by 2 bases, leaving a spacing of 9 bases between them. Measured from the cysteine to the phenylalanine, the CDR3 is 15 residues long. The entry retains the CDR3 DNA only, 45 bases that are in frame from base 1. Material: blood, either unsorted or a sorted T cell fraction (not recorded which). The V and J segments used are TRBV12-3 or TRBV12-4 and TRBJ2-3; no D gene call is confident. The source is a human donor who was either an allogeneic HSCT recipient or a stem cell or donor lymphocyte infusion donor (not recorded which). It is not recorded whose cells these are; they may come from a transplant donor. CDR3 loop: CASSLAAQNTDTQYF. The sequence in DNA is TGTGCCAGCAGTTTAGCGGCCCAGAACACAGATACGCAGTATTTT.